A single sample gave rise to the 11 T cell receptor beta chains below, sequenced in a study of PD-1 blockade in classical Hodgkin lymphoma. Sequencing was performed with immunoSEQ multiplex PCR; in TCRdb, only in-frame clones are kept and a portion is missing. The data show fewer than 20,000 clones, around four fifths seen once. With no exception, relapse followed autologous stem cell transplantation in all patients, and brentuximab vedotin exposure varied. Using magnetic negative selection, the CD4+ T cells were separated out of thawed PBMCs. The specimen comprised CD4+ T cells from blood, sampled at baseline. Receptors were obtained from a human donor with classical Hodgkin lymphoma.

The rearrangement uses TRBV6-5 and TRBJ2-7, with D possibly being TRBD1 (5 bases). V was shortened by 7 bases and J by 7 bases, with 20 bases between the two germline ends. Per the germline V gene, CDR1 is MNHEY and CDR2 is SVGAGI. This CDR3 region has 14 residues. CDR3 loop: CASTTLRGFGEQYF. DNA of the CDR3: TGTGCCAGCACCACACTTAGGGGTTTCGGGGAGCAGTACTTC.

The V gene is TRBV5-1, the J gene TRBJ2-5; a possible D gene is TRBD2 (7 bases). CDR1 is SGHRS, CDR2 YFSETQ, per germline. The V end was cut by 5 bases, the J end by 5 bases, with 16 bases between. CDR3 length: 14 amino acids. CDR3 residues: CASSGGGVFETQYF. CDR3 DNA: TGCGCCAGCAGTGGAGGGGGGGTTTTTGAGACCCAGTACTTC.

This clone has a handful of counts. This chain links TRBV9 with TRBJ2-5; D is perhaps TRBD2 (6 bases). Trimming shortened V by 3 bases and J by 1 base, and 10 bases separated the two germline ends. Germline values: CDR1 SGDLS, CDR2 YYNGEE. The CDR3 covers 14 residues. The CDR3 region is CASSAGLVQETQYF. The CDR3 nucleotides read TGTGCCAGCAGCGCGGGACTGGTCCAAGAGACCCAGTACTTC.

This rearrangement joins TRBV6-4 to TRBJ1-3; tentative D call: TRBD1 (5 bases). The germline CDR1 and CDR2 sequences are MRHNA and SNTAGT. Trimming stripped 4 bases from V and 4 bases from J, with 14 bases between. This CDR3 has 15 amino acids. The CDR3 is CASSGGRVKGNTIYF. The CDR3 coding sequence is TGTGCCAGCAGTGGGGGGAGGGTTAAAGGAAACACCATATATTTT.

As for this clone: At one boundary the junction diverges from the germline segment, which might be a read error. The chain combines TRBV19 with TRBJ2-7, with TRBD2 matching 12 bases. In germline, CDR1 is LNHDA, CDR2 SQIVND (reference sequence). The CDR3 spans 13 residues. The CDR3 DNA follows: TGTGCCAGTAGTATCGGACTAGCGGGACTGGTTCTCTTC. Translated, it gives CASSIGLAGLVLF.

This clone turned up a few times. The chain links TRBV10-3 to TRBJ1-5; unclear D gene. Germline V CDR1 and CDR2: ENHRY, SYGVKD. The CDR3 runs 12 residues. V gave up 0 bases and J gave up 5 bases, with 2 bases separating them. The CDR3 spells CAISESDQPQHF. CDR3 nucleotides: TGTGCCATCAGTGAGTCCGATCAGCCCCAGCATTTT.

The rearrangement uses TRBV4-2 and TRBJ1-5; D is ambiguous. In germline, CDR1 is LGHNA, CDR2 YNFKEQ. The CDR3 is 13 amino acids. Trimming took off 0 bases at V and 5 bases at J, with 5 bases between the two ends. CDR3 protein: CASSQDWHQPQHF. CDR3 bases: TGTGCCAGCAGCCAAGATTGGCATCAGCCCCAGCATTTT.

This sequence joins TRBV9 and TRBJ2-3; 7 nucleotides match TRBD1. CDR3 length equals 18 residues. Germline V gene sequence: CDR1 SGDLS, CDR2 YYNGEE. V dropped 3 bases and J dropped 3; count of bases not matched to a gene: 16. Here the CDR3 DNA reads TGTGCCAGCAGCGCTGCACCGGGACAGTGGTTTGTTACAGATACGCAGTATTTT. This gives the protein CASSAAPGQWFVTDTQYF.

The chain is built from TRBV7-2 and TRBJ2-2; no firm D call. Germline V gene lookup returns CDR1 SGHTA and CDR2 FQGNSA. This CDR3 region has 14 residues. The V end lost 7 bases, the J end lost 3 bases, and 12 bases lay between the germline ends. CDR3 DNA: TGTGCCAGCACCTTCTCTTTCCACACCGGGGAGCTGTTTTTT. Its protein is CASTFSFHTGELFF.

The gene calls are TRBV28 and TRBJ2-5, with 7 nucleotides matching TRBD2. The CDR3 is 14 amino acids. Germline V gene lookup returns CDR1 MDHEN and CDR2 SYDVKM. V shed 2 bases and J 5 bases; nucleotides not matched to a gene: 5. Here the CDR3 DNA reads TGTGCCAGCAGTTTACCGGGAGGAATGGAGACCCAGTACTTC. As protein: CASSLPGGMETQYF.

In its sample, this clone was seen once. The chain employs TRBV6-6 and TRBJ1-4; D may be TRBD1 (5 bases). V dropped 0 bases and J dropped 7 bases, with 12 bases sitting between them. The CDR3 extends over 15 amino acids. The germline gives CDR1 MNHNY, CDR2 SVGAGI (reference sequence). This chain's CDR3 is CASSYSGQGGEKLFF. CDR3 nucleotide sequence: TGTGCCAGCAGTTACTCAGGGCAGGGAGGTGAAAAACTGTTTTTT.